This T cell receptor beta chain was recovered during a study of blood T cell repertoires in COVID-19. In germline, CDR1 is MNHEY, CDR2 SMNVEV (reference sequence). The V end lost 3 bases, the J end lost 8 bases, and 20 bases lay between the germline ends. The CDR3 is 16 residues long. Clones were sequenced by immunoSEQ multiplex PCR, and TCRdb holds only the in-frame ones, with some missing. The table includes 290,000 or so clones, roughly nine tenths detected once. The chain has TRBV27 and TRBJ2-1, with D perhaps matching TRBD1 (5 bases). Source material: peripheral blood. This receptor was identified in a woman under 40 with COVID-19, enrolled during active disease. CDR3 DNA: TGTGCCAGCAGTTTCGGCGCGCTACAGGTGGTAGATGAGCAGTTCTTC. Translated, it gives CASSFGALQVVDEQFF.